The T cell receptor (beta chain) under discussion was sequenced for a study of blood T cell repertoires in COVID-19. Germline V CDR1 and CDR2: KGHSH, LQKENI. V was shortened by 5 bases and J by 1 base, with 8 bases between the two germline ends. The CDR3 totals 13 residues. Original processing methods: Amplification of reference gene primers provided the estimated nucleated cell counts. Only in-frame clones appear in the TCRdb table, and some are missing; sequencing was by immunoSEQ multiplex PCR. That table furnishes V, J and clone size, whereas the DNA furnished D and trimming. The repertoire holds roughly 350,000 clones, with more than 85% as singletons. Participants came from under 30 US areas, aged about 18 to 89 years. What the recovered Cohort 3 donors had was two negative PCRs, clearance, or symptom resolution. This clone was picked up one time.

The sample taken for sequencing was PBMCs or T cells enriched from blood (not recorded which). The TCR comes from a woman aged 25 to 39 who had recovered from COVID-19. The chain has TRBV18 and TRBJ1-1; D gene uncertain. DNA of the CDR3: TGTGCCAGCTCAGACGGGGAGAACACTGAAGCTTTCTTT. Protein product: CASSDGENTEAFF.